A selection of T cell receptor beta chains follows, all from one sample in a study of neurological immune-mediated disorders. TCRdb processed the 5' RACE reads anew with MiXCR; each CDR3 protein has one entry. The data contain 35,000 to 50,000 distinct CDR3 sequences, about 2.3% of them singletons. Material for sequencing was PBMCs. The receptors stem from a man in his fifties or sixties with multiple sclerosis. Both conserved end residues are part of each CDR3. The D gene is left open where the match is weak. Clone sizes are given selectively: once, few, many, or a class where the clone is expanded.

NA | many | TRBJ1-5 | TRBV6-5 | CASSSQAGSGQPQHF | TGTGCCAGCAGCAGCCAAGCGGGGAGCGGGCAGCCCCAGCATTTT
TRBD1 | few | TRBJ2-7 | TRBV6-1 | CARTTGVEYF | TGTGCCAGAACTACAGGGGTCGAGTACTTC
TRBD1 | many | TRBJ1-1 | TRBV10-3 | CAISTGVGTEAFF | TGTGCCATCAGTACAGGGGTAGGCACTGAAGCTTTCTTT
NA | many | TRBJ2-3 | TRBV5-1 | CASSDRGGLSTDTQYF | TGCGCCAGCAGCGACCGAGGGGGACTCAGCACAGATACGCAGTATTTT
NA | many | TRBJ1-2 | TRBV3-1 | CASSHQGNYGYTF | TGTGCCAGCAGCCATCAGGGTAACTATGGCTACACCTTC
TRBD2 | many | TRBJ2-7 | TRBV7-9 | CASSPRGGSNYEQYF | TGTGCCAGCAGCCCCCGGGGAGGGTCCAACTACGAGCAGTACTTC
TRBD1 | many | TRBJ1-2 | TRBV29-1 | CSVGQGASHYGYTF | TGCAGCGTTGGGCAGGGGGCCTCACACTATGGCTACACCTTC
TRBD1 | many | TRBJ2-2 | TRBV5-1 | CASSAGRDSHTGELFF | TGCGCCAGCAGCGCGGGCCGGGACAGTCACACCGGGGAGCTGTTTTTT
NA | many | TRBJ2-5 | TRBV5-6 | CASSPFMGGAWEETQYF | TGTGCCAGCAGCCCTTTCATGGGGGGCGCGTGGGAGGAGACCCAGTACTTC
NA | many | TRBJ1-1 | TRBV4-3 | CASSQGVLMNTEAFF | TGCGCCAGCAGCCAAGGAGTTCTGATGAACACTGAAGCTTTCTTT
NA | many | TRBJ1-6 | TRBV18 | CASSPTSSYNSPLHF | TGTGCCAGCTCACCTACCAGCTCCTATAATTCACCCCTCCACTTT
NA | many | TRBJ1-2 | TRBV5-6 | CASSLQRNYGYTF | TGTGCCAGCAGCTTGCAGAGGAACTATGGCTACACCTTC
NA | many | TRBJ1-3 | TRBV7-8 | CASSSGGSGNTIYF | TGTGCCAGCAGCTCCGGGGGATCTGGAAACACCATATATTTT
TRBD1 | many | TRBJ1-1 | TRBV5-1 | CASSLGDRRGTEAFF | TGCGCCAGCAGCTTGGGGGACAGAAGGGGCACTGAAGCTTTCTTT
TRBD2 | many | TRBJ2-5 | TRBV12-3/TRBV12-4 | CASSWGLAETQYF | TGTGCCAGCTCCTGGGGACTAGCGGAGACCCAGTACTTC
NA | many | TRBJ1-2 | TRBV12-3/TRBV12-4 | CASSLRPGNGYTF | TGTGCCAGCAGTTTAAGACCGGGGAATGGCTACACCTTC
NA | many | TRBJ1-1 | TRBV5-1 | CASTFNTEAFF | TGCGCCAGCACCTTTAACACTGAAGCTTTCTTT
NA | NA | TRBJ2-7 | TRBV2 | CANSDPTRPGRSYEQYF | TGTGCCAACAGTGATCCTACACGTCCGGGAAGGTCCTACGAGCAGTACTTC
NA | many | TRBJ2-4 | TRBV12-3/TRBV12-4 | CASSPRPVGKNIQYF | TGTGCCAGCAGTCCCCGCCCCGTAGGCAAAAACATTCAGTACTTC
NA | many | TRBJ2-3 | TRBV20-1 | CSAPTLLPSTDTQYF | TGCAGTGCTCCTACGTTACTACCTAGCACAGATACGCAGTATTTT
NA | NA | TRBJ1-5 | TRBV5-5 | CASSLAAGGNSQPQNF | TGTGCCAGCAGCTTGGCCGCCGGAGGGAATAGTCAGCCCCAGAATTTT
NA | many | TRBJ1-2 | TRBV5-1 | CASSLLTDSIYGYTF | TGCGCCAGCAGCTTGTTGACTGACTCCATCTATGGCTACACCTTC
TRBD2 | many | TRBJ2-5 | TRBV7-3 | CASSLNARGGQETQYF | TGTGCCAGCAGCTTAAATGCGCGGGGGGGCCAAGAGACCCAGTACTTC
NA | many | TRBJ2-5 | TRBV7-6 | CASSPDVWETQYF | TGTGCCAGCAGCCCTGACGTGTGGGAGACCCAGTACTTC
NA | many | TRBJ2-6 | TRBV5-1 | CASSLEGGSGANVLTF | TGCGCCAGCAGCTTGGAGGGGGGCTCTGGGGCCAACGTCCTGACTTTC
TRBD2 | many | TRBJ2-3 | TRBV3-1 | CASSGGGTSTDTQYF | TGTGCCAGCTCCGGCGGGGGGACTAGCACAGATACGCAGTATTTT
NA | many | TRBJ2-7 | TRBV7-3 | CASSHGTPYEQYF | TGTGCCAGCAGCCACGGGACACCCTACGAGCAGTACTTC
NA | many | TRBJ2-7 | TRBV29-1 | CSVALSREQYF | TGCAGCGTTGCCCTCTCCCGCGAGCAGTACTTC
TRBD1 | many | TRBJ1-4 | TRBV7-2 | CASSSRTGTNEKLFF | TGTGCCAGCAGTTCCAGGACAGGAACTAATGAAAAACTGTTTTTT
NA | many | TRBJ1-1 | TRBV7-2 | CASSLMSSIPNTEAFF | TGTGCCAGCAGCTTAATGTCGAGTATACCGAACACTGAAGCTTTCTTT
TRBD1 | many | TRBJ2-5 | TRBV7-2 | CASSSDRVGAETQYF | TGTGCCAGCAGCTCGGACAGGGTGGGCGCCGAGACCCAGTACTTC
NA | many | TRBJ2-7 | TRBV10-2 | CASSQGSFSYEQYF | TGCGCCAGCAGTCAAGGGTCTTTCTCCTACGAGCAGTACTTC
NA | many | TRBJ1-5 | TRBV18 | CASSPPGANGQPQHF | TGTGCCAGCTCACCGCCAGGAGCTAATGGTCAGCCCCAGCATTTT
NA | many | TRBJ1-5 | TRBV6-5 | CASSYDRNQPQHF | TGTGCCAGCAGTTACGACAGGAATCAGCCCCAGCATTTT
TRBD1 | many | TRBJ1-2 | TRBV3-1 | CASSQDNRGYGYTF | TGTGCCAGCAGCCAAGATAACAGGGGTTATGGCTACACCTTC
TRBD2 | NA | TRBJ2-1 | TRBV7-9 | CASSLGLAGLEQFF | TGTGCCAGCAGCTTAGGATTAGCGGGGCTTGAGCAGTTCTTC
NA | NA | TRBJ2-3 | TRBV18 | CASSPRPATDMQYF | TGTGCCAGCTCACCAAGGCCAGCGACAGATATGCAGTATTTT
NA | many | TRBJ2-5 | TRBV5-1 | CASRMSEGGETQYF | TGCGCCAGCAGAATGAGCGAAGGGGGAGAGACCCAGTACTTC
NA | many | TRBJ2-6 | TRBV27 | CASSLRGRGYSGANVLTF | TGTGCCAGCAGTTTGCGGGGCAGGGGATACTCTGGGGCCAACGTCCTGACTTTC
TRBD1 | many | TRBJ1-5 | TRBV15 | CATSRHQAGGNSNQPQHF | TGTGCCACCAGCAGACACCAGGCAGGGGGGAATAGCAATCAGCCCCAGCATTTT
NA | many | TRBJ1-5 | TRBV28 | CASSLLGASRNQPQHF | TGTGCCAGCAGTTTATTGGGGGCGAGCCGCAATCAGCCCCAGCATTTT
NA | many | TRBJ2-2 | TRBV6-4 | CASRKRVGGAGELFF | TGTGCCAGCCGCAAACGGGTCGGGGGTGCCGGGGAGCTGTTTTTT
NA | many | TRBJ2-2 | TRBV7-8 | CASSLVLGNTGELFF | TGTGCCAGCAGCTTAGTGCTGGGGAACACCGGGGAGCTGTTTTTT